Ten or more counts support the clone carrying this T cell receptor beta chain. Antigen specificity is unknown. TCRdb reprocessed the 5' RACE reads with MiXCR, giving one entry per CDR3 protein. Here the sample spans some 95,000 distinct CDR3 sequences, 7.5% to 9% being singletons. The entry originates in a study of CD8 T cells in ankylosing spondylitis. Regarding the study as a whole: Within ankylosing spondylitis blood, a TCR beta motif made up of several highly homologous variants appeared to be characteristic. Disease-associated clones were reportedly significantly overrepresented in matched ankylosing spondylitis synovial fluid. Peripheral blood samples showed relatively rare disease-linked clones, and these clones were CD8+. Reactive arthritis synovial fluid and blood previously showed some of these motif variants.

What was sequenced was blood, either unsorted or a sorted T cell fraction (not recorded which). The receptor was derived from a male donor with ankylosing spondylitis or in good health (not recorded which).

CDR3 sequence reads: CASSGQGGVNTEAFF. In nucleotides, the CDR3 is TGCGCCAGCAGCGGGCAGGGCGGGGTGAACACTGAAGCTTTCTTT. The chain joins TRBV5-1 to TRBJ1-1; a weak D match, TRBD1 (5 bases). This CDR3 comprises 15 residues. CDR1 is SGHRS, CDR2 YFSETQ, per germline. V lost 4 bases to trimming and J lost 0 bases, with 13 bases between them. The variable domain in full, with the rest retrieved from reference TRBV5-1 and TRBJ1-1, is KAGVTQTPRYLIKTRGQQVTLSCSPISGHRSVSWYQQTPGQGLQFLFEYFSETQRNKGNFPGRFSGRQFSNSRSEMNVSTLELGDSALYLCASSGQGGVNTEAFFGQGTRLTVV.